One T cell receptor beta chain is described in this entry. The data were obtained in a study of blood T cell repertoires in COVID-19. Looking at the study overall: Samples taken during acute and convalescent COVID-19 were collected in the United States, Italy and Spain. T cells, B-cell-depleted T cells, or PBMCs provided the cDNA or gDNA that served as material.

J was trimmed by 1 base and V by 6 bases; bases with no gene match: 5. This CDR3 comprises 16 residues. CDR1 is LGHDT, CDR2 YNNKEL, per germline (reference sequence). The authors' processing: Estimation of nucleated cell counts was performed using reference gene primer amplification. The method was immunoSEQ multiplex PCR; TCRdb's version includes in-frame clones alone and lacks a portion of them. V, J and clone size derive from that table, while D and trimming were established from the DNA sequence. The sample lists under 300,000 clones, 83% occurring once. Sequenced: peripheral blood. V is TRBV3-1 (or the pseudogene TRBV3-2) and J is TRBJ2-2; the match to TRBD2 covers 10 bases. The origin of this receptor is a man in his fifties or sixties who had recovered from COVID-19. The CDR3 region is CASRPSSGGNTGELFF. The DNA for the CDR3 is TGTGCCAGCAGGCCATCTAGCGGGGGGAACACCGGGGAGCTGTTTTTT.